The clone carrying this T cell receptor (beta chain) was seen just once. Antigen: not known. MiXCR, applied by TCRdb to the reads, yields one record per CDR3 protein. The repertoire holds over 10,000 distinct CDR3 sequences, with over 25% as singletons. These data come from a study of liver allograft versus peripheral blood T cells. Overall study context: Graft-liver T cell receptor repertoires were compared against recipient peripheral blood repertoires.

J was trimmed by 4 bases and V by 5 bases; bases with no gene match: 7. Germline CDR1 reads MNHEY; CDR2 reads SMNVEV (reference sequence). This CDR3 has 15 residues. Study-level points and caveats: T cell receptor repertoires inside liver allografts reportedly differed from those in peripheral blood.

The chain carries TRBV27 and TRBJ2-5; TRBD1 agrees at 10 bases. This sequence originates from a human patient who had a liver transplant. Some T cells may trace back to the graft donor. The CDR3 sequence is CASSETGGFGETQYF. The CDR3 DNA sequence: TGTGCCAGCAGTGAGACAGGGGGCTTTGGAGAGACCCAGTACTTC.